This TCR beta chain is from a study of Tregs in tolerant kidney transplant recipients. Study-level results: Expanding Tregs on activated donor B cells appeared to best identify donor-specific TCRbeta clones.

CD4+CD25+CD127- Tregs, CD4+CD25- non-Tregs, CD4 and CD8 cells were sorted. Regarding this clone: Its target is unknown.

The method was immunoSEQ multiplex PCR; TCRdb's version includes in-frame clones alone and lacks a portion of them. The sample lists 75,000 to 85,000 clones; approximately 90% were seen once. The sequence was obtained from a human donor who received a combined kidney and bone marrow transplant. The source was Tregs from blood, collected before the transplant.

The CDR3 reads CASSRTGPTDTQYF. The CDR3 coding sequence is TGTGCCAGTAGTAGGACAGGCCCCACAGATACGCAGTATTTT. V is TRBV19 and J is TRBJ2-3; 7 bases are a match to TRBD1. After removal of 4 bases from V and 2 bases from J, the junction contained 3 bases not matched to a gene. The CDR3 runs 14 residues. The germline V gene encodes CDR1 LNHDA and CDR2 SQIVND (reference sequence).